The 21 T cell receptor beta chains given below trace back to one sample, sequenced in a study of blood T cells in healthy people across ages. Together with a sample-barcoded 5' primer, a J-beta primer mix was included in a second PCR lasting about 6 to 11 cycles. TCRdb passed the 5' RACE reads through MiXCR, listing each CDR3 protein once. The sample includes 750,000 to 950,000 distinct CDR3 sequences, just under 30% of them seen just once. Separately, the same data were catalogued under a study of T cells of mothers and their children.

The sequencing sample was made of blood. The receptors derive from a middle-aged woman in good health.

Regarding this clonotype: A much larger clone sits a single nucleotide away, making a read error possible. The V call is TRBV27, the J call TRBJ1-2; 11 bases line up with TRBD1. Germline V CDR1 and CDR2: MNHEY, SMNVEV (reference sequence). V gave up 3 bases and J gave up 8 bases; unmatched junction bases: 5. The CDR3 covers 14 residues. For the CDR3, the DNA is TGTGCCAGCAGTTTGAGGACAGGGGGCGACGGCTACACCTTC. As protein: CASSLRTGGDGYTF.

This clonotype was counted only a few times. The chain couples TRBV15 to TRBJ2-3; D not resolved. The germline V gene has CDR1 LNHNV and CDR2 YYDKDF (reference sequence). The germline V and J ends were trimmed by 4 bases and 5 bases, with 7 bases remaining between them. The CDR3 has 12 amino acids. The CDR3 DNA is TGTGCCACCAGCATCCCCAGAGATACGCAGTATTTT. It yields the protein CATSIPRDTQYF. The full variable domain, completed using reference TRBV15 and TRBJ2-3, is DAMVIQNPRYQVTQFGKPVTLSCSQTLNHNVMYWYQQKSSQAPKLLFHYYDKDFNNEADTPDNFQSRRPNTSFCFLDIRSPGLGDTAMYLCATSIPRDTQYFGPGTRLTVL.

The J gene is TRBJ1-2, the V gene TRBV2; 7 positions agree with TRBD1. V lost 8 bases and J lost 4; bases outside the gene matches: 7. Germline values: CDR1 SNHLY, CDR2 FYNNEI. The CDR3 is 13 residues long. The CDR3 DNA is TGTGCCAGCCAAGGGGGCGCAGCCTATGGCTACACCTTC. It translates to CASQGGAAYGYTF.

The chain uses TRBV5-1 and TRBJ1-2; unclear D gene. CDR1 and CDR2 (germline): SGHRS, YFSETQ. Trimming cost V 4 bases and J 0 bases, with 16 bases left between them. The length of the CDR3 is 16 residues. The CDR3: CASSPAWESANYGYTF. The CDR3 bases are TGCGCCAGCAGCCCGGCCTGGGAGTCGGCTAACTATGGCTACACCTTC.

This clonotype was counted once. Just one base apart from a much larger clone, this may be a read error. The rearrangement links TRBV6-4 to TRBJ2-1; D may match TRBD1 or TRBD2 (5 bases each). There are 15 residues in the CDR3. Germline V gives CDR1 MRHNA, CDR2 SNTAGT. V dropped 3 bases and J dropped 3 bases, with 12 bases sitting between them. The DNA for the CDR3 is TGTGCCAGCAGTGAGTTAGGGGACGACTACAATGAGCAGTTCTTC. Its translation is CASSELGDDYNEQFF.

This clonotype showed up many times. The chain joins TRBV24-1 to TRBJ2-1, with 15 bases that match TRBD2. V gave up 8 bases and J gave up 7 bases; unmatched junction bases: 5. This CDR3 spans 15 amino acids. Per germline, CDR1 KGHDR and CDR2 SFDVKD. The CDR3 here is CATMLGTSGRNEQFF. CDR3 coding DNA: TGTGCCACCATGCTTGGGACTAGCGGGAGGAATGAGCAGTTCTTC.

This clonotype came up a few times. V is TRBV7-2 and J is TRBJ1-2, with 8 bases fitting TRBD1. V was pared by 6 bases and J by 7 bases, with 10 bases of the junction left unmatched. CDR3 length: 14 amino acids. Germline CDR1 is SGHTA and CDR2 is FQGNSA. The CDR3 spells CASRGGTTGVGYTF. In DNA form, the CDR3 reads TGTGCCAGCAGGGGCGGAACGACAGGGGTTGGCTACACCTTC.

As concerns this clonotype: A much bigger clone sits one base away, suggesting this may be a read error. This chain's CDR3 is CAISQDFIAQGASEQYF. In DNA form, the CDR3 reads TGCGCCATCAGCCAAGATTTTATTGCACAGGGGGCCTCCGAGCAGTACTTC. The chain couples TRBV4-1 to TRBJ2-5, with 9 bases fitting TRBD1. The DNA end lines up better with TRBJ2-7; the J call may be wrong. This CDR3 has 17 amino acids. The germline CDR1 and CDR2 sequences are MGHRA and YSYEKL.

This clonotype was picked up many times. The CDR3: CASSVAVYQETQYF. In DNA form, the CDR3 reads TGTGCCAGCAGCGTAGCAGTGTACCAAGAGACCCAGTACTTC. J is TRBJ2-5 and V is TRBV9; no clear D. Germline V CDR1 and CDR2: SGDLS, YYNGEE. V was shortened by 0 bases and J by 0 bases, with 6 bases between the two germline ends. The CDR3 has 14 amino acids.

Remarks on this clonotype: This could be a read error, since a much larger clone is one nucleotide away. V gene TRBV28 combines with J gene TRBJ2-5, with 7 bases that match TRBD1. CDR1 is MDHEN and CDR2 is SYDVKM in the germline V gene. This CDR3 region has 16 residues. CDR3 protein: CARSLLGRGMGETQYF. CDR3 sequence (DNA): TGTGCCCGCAGTTTATTGGGCAGGGGGATGGGGGAGACCCAGTACTTC. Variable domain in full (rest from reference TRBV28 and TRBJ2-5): DVKVTQSSRYLVKRTGEKVFLECVQDMDHENMFWYRQDPGLGLRLIYFSYDVKMKEKGDIPEGYSVSREKKERFSLILESASTNQTSMYLCARSLLGRGMGETQYFGPGTRLLVL.

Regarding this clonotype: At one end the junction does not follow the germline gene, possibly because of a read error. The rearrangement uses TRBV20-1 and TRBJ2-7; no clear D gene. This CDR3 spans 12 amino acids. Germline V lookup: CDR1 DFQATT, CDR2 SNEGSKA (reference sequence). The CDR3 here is CRARDTSYEQYF. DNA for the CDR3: TGCAGGGCTAGAGATACCAGTTACGAGCAGTACTTC.

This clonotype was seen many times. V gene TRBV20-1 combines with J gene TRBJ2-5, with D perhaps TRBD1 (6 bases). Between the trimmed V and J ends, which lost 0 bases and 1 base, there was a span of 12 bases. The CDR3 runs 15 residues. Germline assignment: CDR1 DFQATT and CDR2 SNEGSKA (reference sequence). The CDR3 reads CSARDGGEAQETQYF. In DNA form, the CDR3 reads TGCAGTGCTAGAGATGGGGGCGAGGCCCAAGAGACCCAGTACTTC.

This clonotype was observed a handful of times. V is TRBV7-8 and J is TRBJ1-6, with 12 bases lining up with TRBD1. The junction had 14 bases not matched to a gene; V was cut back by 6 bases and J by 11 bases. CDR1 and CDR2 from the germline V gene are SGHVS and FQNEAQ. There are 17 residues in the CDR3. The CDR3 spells CASSEPGQGALRTPLHF. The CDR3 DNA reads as TGTGCCAGCAGTGAGCCGGGACAGGGGGCTCTTAGGACACCCCTCCACTTT.

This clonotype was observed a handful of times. CDR3 loop: CASSPQGAGVLDTQYF. Here the CDR3 DNA reads TGTGCCAGCAGCCCACAGGGGGCGGGTGTGTTAGATACGCAGTATTTT. The rearrangement links TRBV7-2 to TRBJ2-3; 9 positions match TRBD1. This CDR3 region has 16 residues. Per germline, CDR1 SGHTA and CDR2 FQGNSA. The trim removed 5 bases at V and 5 bases at J, leaving 11 bases unmatched.

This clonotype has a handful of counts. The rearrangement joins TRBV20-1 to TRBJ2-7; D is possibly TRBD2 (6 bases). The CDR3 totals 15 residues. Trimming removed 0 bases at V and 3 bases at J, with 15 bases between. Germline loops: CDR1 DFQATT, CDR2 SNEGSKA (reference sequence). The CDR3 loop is CSARDFGGDRYEQYF. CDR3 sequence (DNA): TGCAGTGCTAGAGATTTTGGCGGGGATCGCTACGAGCAGTACTTC.

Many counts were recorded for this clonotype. CDR3 nucleotide sequence: TGCAGCGTCCCGGGACTAGCGGGTTTTGTGGATACGCAGTATTTT. It encodes CSVPGLAGFVDTQYF. This chain uses TRBV29-1 with TRBJ2-3; 12 bases agree with TRBD2. V lost 6 bases and J lost 6; bases outside the gene matches: 10. The germline gives CDR1 SQVTM, CDR2 ANQGSEA. The CDR3 runs to 15 residues.

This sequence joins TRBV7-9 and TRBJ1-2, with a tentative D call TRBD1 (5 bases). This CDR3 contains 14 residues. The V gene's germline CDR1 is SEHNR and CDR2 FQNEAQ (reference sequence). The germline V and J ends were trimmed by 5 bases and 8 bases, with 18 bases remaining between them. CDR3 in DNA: TGTGCCAGCAGCCTGGAGTTGACGGGGCAAGGCTACACCTTC. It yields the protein CASSLELTGQGYTF. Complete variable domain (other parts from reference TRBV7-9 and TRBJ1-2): DTGVSQNPRHKITKRGQNVTFRCDPISEHNRLYWYRQTLGQGPEFLTYFQNEAQLEKSRLLSDRFSAERPKGSFSTLEIQRTEQGDSAMYLCASSLELTGQGYTFGSGTRLTVV.

The CDR3 is CASTPQGAITEAFF. The CDR3 DNA is TGTGCCAGCACCCCGCAGGGGGCTATCACTGAAGCTTTCTTT. This chain links TRBV2 with TRBJ1-1; 8 nucleotides align to TRBD1. The CDR3 contains 14 residues. The V gene end was trimmed by 7 bases and the J gene end by 4 bases; junction bases not matched to a gene: 8. Germline CDR1 SNHLY, CDR2 FYNNEI.

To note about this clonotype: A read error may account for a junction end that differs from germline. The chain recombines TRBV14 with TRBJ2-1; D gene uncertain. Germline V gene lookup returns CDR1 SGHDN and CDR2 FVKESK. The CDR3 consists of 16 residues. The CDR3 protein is CANSPRTGHYYNEQFF. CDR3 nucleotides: TGTGCCAACAGCCCACGGACGGGTCACTACTACAATGAGCAGTTCTTC.

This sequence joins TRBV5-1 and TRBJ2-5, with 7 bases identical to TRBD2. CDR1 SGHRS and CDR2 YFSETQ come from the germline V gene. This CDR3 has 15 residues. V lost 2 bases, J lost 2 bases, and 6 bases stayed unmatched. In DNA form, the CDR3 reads TGCGCCAGCAGCTTACAACCCGGGGGGCAAGAGACCCAGTACTTC. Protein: CASSLQPGGQETQYF.

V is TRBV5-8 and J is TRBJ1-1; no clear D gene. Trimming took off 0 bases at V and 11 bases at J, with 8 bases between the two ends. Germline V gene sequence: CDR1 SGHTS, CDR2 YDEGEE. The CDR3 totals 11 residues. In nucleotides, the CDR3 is TGTGCCAGCAGCTTGGAGACAACGGCTTTCTTT. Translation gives CASSLETTAFF.